A selection of T cell receptor beta chains follows, all from one sample in a study of blood T cell repertoires in COVID-19. Only in-frame clones appear in the TCRdb table, and some are missing; sequencing was by immunoSEQ multiplex PCR. The data hold 130,000 to 150,000 clones, with 84% observed a single time. The sequencing sample was made of peripheral blood. The receptors shown here come from a human donor in a cohort sampled during active COVID-19. Each CDR3 is given without its conserved first and last residue.

v_call,cdr3_length,cdr3_aa
TRBV7-9,12,ASSLKQGRTEAF
TRBV27,13,ASSLSFSSSYEQY
TRBV25-1,14,ASSAAGGPGTGELF
TRBV4-3,12,ASSLFPGGEPQH
TRBV6-5,13,ASSHRLEGPYEQY
TRBV5-1,11,ASKGQDSGELF
TRBV27,13,ASSFSPGTGETQY
TRBV4-2,17,ASSQTPRLGQGDEETQY
TRBV7-2,12,ASRRETGPREQY
TRBV19,14,ASSLGLALSYNEQF
TRBV3-1/TRBV3-2,14,ASSQVRDWTTDTQY
TRBV7-9,10,ASSPQTDTQY
TRBV9,14,ASSGARDSTYNEQF
TRBV15,14,ATSRRFGIATDTQY
TRBV6-5,9,ASRGLYGYT
TRBV5-1,12,ASSPAGGMYGYT
TRBV4-2,13,ASSQGTSGGEKLF
TRBV13,11,ASSALPGNEQF
TRBV7-2,15,ASSLGWDRLSYNEQF
TRBV7-2,14,ASSLRRGGPGDTQY
TRBV10-3,13,AISESSGVGEKLF
TRBV7-6,12,ASSFKEGSYEQY
TRBV5-4,12,ASSHAGAPGELF
TRBV14,13,ASSQVRDRENGYT
TRBV28,16,ASSSTLGTGVRSETQY
TRBV6-2/TRBV6-3,9,ASSPLVGYT
TRBV13,11,ASSLTGNYEQY
TRBV27,15,ASSLYSGGAIQETQY
TRBV19,13,ASSIGGASQETQY
TRBV9,13,ASSPGIARATEAF
TRBV5-5,12,ASSLVVRDTEAF
TRBV7-8,14,ASSLAGQGANNEQF
TRBV7-8,12,ASRSMGGNTEAF
TRBV11-3,13,ASSLATGQAYEQY
TRBV10-3,15,AISEITGQGATDTQY
TRBV7-2,11,ASSSYSTDTQY
TRBV5-1,13,ASGPTGVGADIQY
TRBV9,11,ASSVGRENEQF
TRBV3-1/TRBV3-2,13,ASSRDRGFSTEAF
TRBV7-2,15,ASSLVSGQGNTGELF
TRBV5-1,12,ASSIGQSRTEAF
TRBV18,13,ASSPLGSTNEKLF
TRBV3-1/TRBV3-2,13,ASSQAPGGVDTQY
TRBV7-2,13,ASSLGPPGTGAYT
TRBV3-1/TRBV3-2,14,ASSSWTSGGKETQY